Listed below are T cell receptor beta chains from one sample, sequenced in a study of blood T cell repertoires in COVID-19. Profiling relied on immunoSEQ multiplex PCR, and the TCRdb table lists in-frame clones only, not all of them. This sample has tens of thousands of clones, with 89% found just once. Sequenced input: peripheral blood. The source of these receptors is a man in his 60s with acute or convalescent COVID-19. Each CDR3 is given with its conserved first and last residue. The order of the fields is D gene, V gene, CDR3 protein. D genes are given only for firm matches.

D: TRBD1
V: TRBV29-1
CDR3: CSVDGTGGVETQYF

D: TRBD1
V: TRBV5-1
CDR3: CASSVGTALTEAFF

D: TRBD1
V: TRBV10-3
CDR3: CAISGGTDPYGYTF

D: TRBD1
V: TRBV18
CDR3: CASSWTGGVNNEQFF

D: .
V: TRBV11-2
CDR3: CASSSDWGGKLFF

D: .
V: TRBV28
CDR3: CASSDRRSQRGYTF

D: .
V: TRBV28
CDR3: CASSLGGSYNEQFF

D: .
V: TRBV13
CDR3: CASRHRGQISYEQYF

D: TRBD1
V: TRBV6-5
CDR3: CASSYTGDGNTEAFF

D: .
V: TRBV7-2
CDR3: CASSFLGGGLGNTEAFF

D: .
V: TRBV5-5
CDR3: CASSLLISGAFYSTDTQYF

D: TRBD1
V: TRBV29-1
CDR3: CSVQAGTGGEDTQYF

D: .
V: TRBV3-1/TRBV3-2
CDR3: CASSRRSGEQFF

D: .
V: TRBV6-5
CDR3: CASTGRGEAFF

D: TRBD1
V: TRBV30
CDR3: CAWSRDRGYEQYF

D: .
V: TRBV29-1
CDR3: CSVESNIQYF

D: .
V: TRBV7-9
CDR3: CASSTTLYEQYF

D: .
V: TRBV7-3
CDR3: CASSSQGGPTYEQYF

D: TRBD2
V: TRBV10-3
CDR3: CATRGISGGPRQETQYF

D: TRBD1
V: TRBV7-9
CDR3: CASSLVEGGTGDGYTF

D: .
V: TRBV6-6
CDR3: CASRRSQSTDTQYF

D: TRBD2
V: TRBV9
CDR3: CASSPRGGGTTKTQYF

D: .
V: TRBV7-8
CDR3: CASSVTDKNYEQYF

D: .
V: TRBV20-1
CDR3: CSASSPTSSTDTQYF

D: .
V: TRBV3-1/TRBV3-2
CDR3: CASSQVGAHGAFF

D: .
V: TRBV5-1
CDR3: CASSLDSTEAFF

D: TRBD2
V: TRBV4-2
CDR3: CASGNLGLAGRNEQFF

D: .
V: TRBV7-6
CDR3: CASSFPGASHTQYF

D: .
V: TRBV24-1
CDR3: CATGGVNTGELFF

D: .
V: TRBV29-1
CDR3: CSVDSGGMGGNTIYF